The rows below give T cell receptor beta chains drawn from one sample of a study of shared clonotypes between healthy human individuals. Using immunoSEQ multiplex PCR, the repertoire was profiled, and TCRdb retains in-frame clones only, with some absent. The sample includes fewer than 600,000 clones, around 75% of them seen just once. Sequencing was performed on PBMCs. The receptor source for this set is a woman aged 40 to 49 in good health. Some clones in this sample may be carry-over from other donors' samples. The CDR3 runs from the conserved cysteine through the conserved F or W. Fields, in order: J gene, CDR3 length, D gene, V gene, clone size, CDR3 DNA, CDR3 protein. A D gene is named only where the DNA matches it firmly. Where a row states a size, it is once, few, many or the class of an expanded clone; other rows omit it.

TRBJ2-7,18,TRBD1,TRBV10-2,few,TGCGCCAGCACTCTAAGGGGACAGGTTTTTGGTTCTCCCGCCGAGCAGTACTTC,CASTLRGQVFGSPAEQYF
TRBJ2-7,13,-,TRBV5-4,-,TGTGCCAGCAGCTCGGGCAGGGAGAACGAGCAGTACTTC,CASSSGRENEQYF
TRBJ1-1,15,-,TRBV7-9,-,TGTGCCAGCAGCTTAGTAGAGGGGATGAACACTGAAGCTTTCTTT,CASSLVEGMNTEAFF
TRBJ2-3,14,TRBD1,TRBV5-1,few,TGCGCCAGCAGCGGGGGACAGGGTACTGATACGCAGTATTTT,CASSGGQGTDTQYF
TRBJ1-4,15,-,TRBV2,-,TGTGCCAGCAGAGAGGGATCCTCAACTAATGAAAAACTGTTTTTT,CASREGSSTNEKLFF
TRBJ1-2,14,TRBD1,TRBV27,once,TGTGCCAGCAGTTTAGACAGGGGGCATAGCGGCTACACCTTC,CASSLDRGHSGYTF
TRBJ2-2,11,-,TRBV19,-,TGTGCCAGTACCGCTAGCCGGGAGCTGTTTTTT,CASTASRELFF
TRBJ1-1,14,-,TRBV7-6,few,TGTGCCAGCAGCTTAGGGGGAACGGCCACTGAAGCTTTCTTT,CASSLGGTATEAFF
TRBJ1-3,16,-,TRBV11-2,-,TGTGCCAGCAGCTTAGATCGGGCAGGGACTGGAAACACCATATATTTT,CASSLDRAGTGNTIYF
TRBJ2-7,13,TRBD2,TRBV4-1,-,TGCGCCAGCCGAGGCGGGAGGACGTACGAGCAGTACTTC,CASRGGRTYEQYF
TRBJ2-5,13,TRBD1,TRBV19,-,TGTGCCAGTAGTATCAGGGGGCTGAAGACCCAGTACTTC,CASSIRGLKTQYF
TRBJ2-7,14,-,TRBV2,-,TGTGCCAGCAGGGAACAAACTAGATCCTACGAGCAGTACTTC,CASREQTRSYEQYF
TRBJ2-3,21,TRBD2,TRBV13,-,TGTGCCAGCAGCTTATTGATAAGACTAGCGGGAGGCCAAGGAGGCCCAGATACGCAGTATTTT,CASSLLIRLAGGQGGPDTQYF
TRBJ2-1,11,-,TRBV18,-,TGTGCCAGCTCACCAGCGAATGAGCAGTTCTTC,CASSPANEQFF
TRBJ1-2,15,-,TRBV11-1,-,TGTGCCAGCAGCGCCGACAGTTTTCAGAACTATGGCTACACCTTC,CASSADSFQNYGYTF
TRBJ1-2,14,TRBD1,TRBV19,-,TGTGCCACAACATCGACAGGGGACGGCTATGGCTACACCTTC,CATTSTGDGYGYTF
TRBJ1-1,15,TRBD1,TRBV5-1,few,TGCGCCAGCAGCTTGGCCGGCGACAGGGGCACTGAAGCTTTCTTT,CASSLAGDRGTEAFF
TRBJ2-3,16,TRBD2,TRBV9,-,TGTGCCAGCAGCGTAGCTGGGGGTAGCGGGAGGCTTACGCAGTATTTT,CASSVAGGSGRLTQYF
TRBJ2-2,17,TRBD2,TRBV6-4,few,TGTGCCAGCAGTGACTCGGAGTTGTCTAGCGGGAGCGGGGAGCTGTTTTTT,CASSDSELSSGSGELFF
TRBJ2-5,13,TRBD2,TRBV7-2,-,TGTGCCAGCAGCTTGGGGGAGGGAGAGACCCAGTACTTC,CASSLGEGETQYF
TRBJ2-6,19,TRBD2,TRBV4-1,-,TGCGCCAGCAGCCACCTTGGGCTAGCGGATCTCTCTGGGGCCAACGTCCTGACTTTC,CASSHLGLADLSGANVLTF
TRBJ1-1,14,-,TRBV6-1,-,TGTGCCAGCAGTGAAGAGGCAGGGGAGATTGAAGCTTTCTTT,CASSEEAGEIEAFF
TRBJ2-5,13,-,TRBV19,-,TGTGCCAGTAGTATCCTGGGACGGGAGACCCAGTACTTC,CASSILGRETQYF
TRBJ2-7,15,-,TRBV7-8,-,TGTGCCAGCAGCGCGGACCGGGACGGGACCTACGAGCAGTACTTC,CASSADRDGTYEQYF
TRBJ2-1,12,-,TRBV15,-,TGTGCCACCTCTACGGGCTACAATGAGCAGTTCTTC,CATSTGYNEQFF
TRBJ2-1,16,TRBD1,TRBV28,-,TGTGCCAGCAGCCGCCCCGGGACAGGGAAGAACAATGAGCAGTTCTTC,CASSRPGTGKNNEQFF
TRBJ2-3,15,-,TRBV7-9,-,TGTGCCAGCAGCTTAGAGGAGGGTAGCACAGATACGCAGTATTTT,CASSLEEGSTDTQYF
TRBJ1-2,13,-,TRBV28,-,TGTGCCAGCAGTTTAGGGCAGCGTTATGGCTACACCTTC,CASSLGQRYGYTF
TRBJ2-3,13,TRBD2,TRBV6-5,few,TGTGCCAGCAGCTCGAGCCTAGCGGGTACGCAGTATTTT,CASSSSLAGTQYF
TRBJ1-1,16,TRBD1,TRBV4-1,-,TGCGCCAGCAGCCGAGGGGAGGGGGCCGTGGACACTGAAGCTTTCTTT,CASSRGEGAVDTEAFF
TRBJ2-1,18,TRBD2,TRBV11-2,-,TGTGCCAGCAGCTTACCCCGGACTAGCGGGAGGGCCGTTAATGAGCAGTTCTTC,CASSLPRTSGRAVNEQFF
TRBJ2-1,17,-,TRBV7-9,-,TGTGCCAGCAGGGGGGGAGGAGGCGGAGACTCCTACAATGAGCAGTTCTTC,CASRGGGGGDSYNEQFF
TRBJ2-7,14,-,TRBV6-1,-,TGTGCCAGCAGACCGTACAGGGATTCCCCGGAGCAGTACTTC,CASRPYRDSPEQYF
TRBJ2-5,17,TRBD2,TRBV7-9,-,TGTGCCAGCAGCTTAGGGGACTACCCTGCCGTCGGGGAGACCCAGTACTTC,CASSLGDYPAVGETQYF
TRBJ2-7,14,TRBD1,TRBV2,-,TGTGCCAGCAGTGGGACAGGGCGCCCCTACGAGCAGTACTTC,CASSGTGRPYEQYF
TRBJ1-3,15,-,TRBV13,-,TGTGCCAGCAGCCGCGGACGGAACTCTGGAAACACCATATATTTT,CASSRGRNSGNTIYF
TRBJ2-1,16,-,TRBV2,-,TGTGCCAGCAGTGAAGAGGGACTCGCGGCCTACAATGAGCAGTTCTTC,CASSEEGLAAYNEQFF
TRBJ2-7,11,-,TRBV28,-,TGTGCCAGCAGTTCCTACTACGAGCAGTACTTC,CASSSYYEQYF
TRBJ2-2,15,-,TRBV18,-,TGTGCCAGCTCACCCCTGGGGCCGAACACCGGGGAGCTGTTTTTT,CASSPLGPNTGELFF
TRBJ1-5,13,-,TRBV28,-,TGTGCCAGCACTCGGACGGTCAATCAGCCCCAGCATTTT,CASTRTVNQPQHF
TRBJ2-2,15,TRBD1,TRBV9,-,TGTGCCAGCAGCTTACCCGGGACAGTCACCGGGGAGCTGTTTTTT,CASSLPGTVTGELFF
TRBJ2-3,13,-,TRBV29-1,-,TGCAGCGTTGGTCCAGTCCTCGGGGATACGCAGTATTTT,CSVGPVLGDTQYF
TRBJ2-5,14,TRBD2,TRBV2,-,TGTGCCAGCAGGGGACTAGTCGCCCAAGAGACCCAGTACTTC,CASRGLVAQETQYF
TRBJ1-5,13,-,TRBV9,-,TGTGCCAGCAGCTCCGGTCCCGGACAGCCCCAGCATTTT,CASSSGPGQPQHF
TRBJ2-1,15,-,TRBV7-8,-,TGTGCCAGCAGAGAAATTGGCACTCACTACAATGAGCAGTTCTTC,CASREIGTHYNEQFF
TRBJ2-7,16,TRBD2,TRBV9,-,TGTGCCAGCAGCGTAGGACGGACTAGCGGGAGTAGGGAGCAGTACTTC,CASSVGRTSGSREQYF
TRBJ2-1,11,-,TRBV2,-,TGTGCCAGCACGGGGAACAATGAGCAGTTCTTC,CASTGNNEQFF
TRBJ1-1,13,-,TRBV6-6,-,TGTGCCAGCAGACTCAGGACGAACACTGAAGCTTTCTTT,CASRLRTNTEAFF
TRBJ1-2,13,-,TRBV18,few,TGTGCCAGCTCACCAAGGGCTGACTATGGCTACACCTTC,CASSPRADYGYTF
TRBJ2-7,14,-,TRBV5-1,-,TGCGCCAGCAGCTTACAGGTCGGGTACTACGAGCAGTACTTC,CASSLQVGYYEQYF